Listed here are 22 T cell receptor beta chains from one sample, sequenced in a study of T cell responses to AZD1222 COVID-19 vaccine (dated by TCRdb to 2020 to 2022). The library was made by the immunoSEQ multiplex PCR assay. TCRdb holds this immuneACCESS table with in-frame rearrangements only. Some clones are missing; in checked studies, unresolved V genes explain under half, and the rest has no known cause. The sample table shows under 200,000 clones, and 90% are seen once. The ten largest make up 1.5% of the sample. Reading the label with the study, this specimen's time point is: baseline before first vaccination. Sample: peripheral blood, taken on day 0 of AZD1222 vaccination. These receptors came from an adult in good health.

CDR3: CASSQNSRREAFF. CDR3 nucleotides: TGTGCCAGCAGCCAGAACTCGAGGAGAGAAGCTTTCTTT. The chain is built from TRBV3-1 (or the pseudogene TRBV3-2) and TRBJ1-1; D uncertain. This CDR3 comprises 13 residues. Germline values: CDR1 LGHDT, CDR2 YNNKEL (reference sequence). Trimming pared 3 bases from V and 8 bases from J, leaving 13 bases between.

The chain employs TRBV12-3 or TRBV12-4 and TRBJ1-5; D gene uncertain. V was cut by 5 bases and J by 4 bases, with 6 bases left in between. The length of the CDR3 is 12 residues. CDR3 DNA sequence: TGTGCCAGCAGTCGGATAAATCAGCCCCAGCATTTT. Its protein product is CASSRINQPQHF.

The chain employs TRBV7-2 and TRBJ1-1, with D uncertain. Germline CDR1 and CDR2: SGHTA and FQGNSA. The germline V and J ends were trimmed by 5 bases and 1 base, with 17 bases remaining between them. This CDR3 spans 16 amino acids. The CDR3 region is CASSPLGRGRNTEAFF. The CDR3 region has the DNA TGTGCCAGCAGCCCGCTTGGACGGGGTAGGAACACTGAAGCTTTCTTT.

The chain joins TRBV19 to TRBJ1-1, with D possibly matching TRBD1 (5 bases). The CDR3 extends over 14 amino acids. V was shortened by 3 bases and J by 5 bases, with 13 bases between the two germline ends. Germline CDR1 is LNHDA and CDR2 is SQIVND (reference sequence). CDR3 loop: CASSINGGRTEAFF. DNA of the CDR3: TGTGCCAGTAGTATTAACGGGGGAAGGACTGAAGCTTTCTTT.

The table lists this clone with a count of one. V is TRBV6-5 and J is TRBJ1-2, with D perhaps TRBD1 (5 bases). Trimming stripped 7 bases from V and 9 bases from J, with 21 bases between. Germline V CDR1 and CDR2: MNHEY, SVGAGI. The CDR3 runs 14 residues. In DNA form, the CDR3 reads TGTGCCAGCACCTACTTGAGGGGCGGCGGGAGCTACACCTTC. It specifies CASTYLRGGGSYTF.

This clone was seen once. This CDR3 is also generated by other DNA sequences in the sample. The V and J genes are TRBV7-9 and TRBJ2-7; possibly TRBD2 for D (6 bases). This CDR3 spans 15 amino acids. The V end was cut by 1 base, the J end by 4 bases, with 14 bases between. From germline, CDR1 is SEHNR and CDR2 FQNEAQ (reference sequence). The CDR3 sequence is CASSLERGGLYEQYF. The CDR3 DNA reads TGTGCCAGCAGCTTAGAAAGGGGAGGTTTGTACGAGCAGTACTTC.

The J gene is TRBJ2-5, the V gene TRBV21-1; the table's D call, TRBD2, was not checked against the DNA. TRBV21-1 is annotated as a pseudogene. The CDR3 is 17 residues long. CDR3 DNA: TGTGCCAGCAGCAAAGTGGGACTAGCAGGGCACCAAGAGACCCAGTACTTC. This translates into CASSKVGLAGHQETQYF.

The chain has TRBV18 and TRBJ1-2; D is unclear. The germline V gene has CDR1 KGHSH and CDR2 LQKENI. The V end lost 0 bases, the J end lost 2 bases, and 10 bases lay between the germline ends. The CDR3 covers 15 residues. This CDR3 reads CASSPPARMNYGYTF. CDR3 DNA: TGTGCCAGCTCACCACCCGCCAGGATGAACTATGGCTACACCTTC.

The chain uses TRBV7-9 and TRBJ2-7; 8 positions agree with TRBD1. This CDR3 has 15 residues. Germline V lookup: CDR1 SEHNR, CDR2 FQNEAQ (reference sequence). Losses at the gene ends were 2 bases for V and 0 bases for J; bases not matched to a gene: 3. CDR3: CASSLFQGASYEQYF. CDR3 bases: TGTGCCAGCAGCTTATTCCAGGGGGCCTCCTACGAGCAGTACTTC.

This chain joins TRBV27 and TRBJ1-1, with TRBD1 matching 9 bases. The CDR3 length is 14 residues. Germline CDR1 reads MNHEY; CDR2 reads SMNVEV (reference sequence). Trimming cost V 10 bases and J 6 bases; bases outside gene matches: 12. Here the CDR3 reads CATLTGTGRAEAFF. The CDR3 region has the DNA TGTGCCACCCTGACCGGGACAGGGAGGGCTGAAGCTTTCTTT.

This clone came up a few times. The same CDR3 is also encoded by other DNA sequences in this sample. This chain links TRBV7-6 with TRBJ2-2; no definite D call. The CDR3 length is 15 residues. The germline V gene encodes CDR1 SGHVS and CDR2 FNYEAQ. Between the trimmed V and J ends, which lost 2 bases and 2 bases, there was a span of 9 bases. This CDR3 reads CASSLRVSNTGELFF. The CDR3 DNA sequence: TGTGCCAGCAGCTTAAGAGTCTCAAACACCGGGGAGCTGTTTTTT.

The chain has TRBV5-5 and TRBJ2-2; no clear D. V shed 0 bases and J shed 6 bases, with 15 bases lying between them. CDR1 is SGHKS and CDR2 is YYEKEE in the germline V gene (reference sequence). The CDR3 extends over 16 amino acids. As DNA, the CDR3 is TGTGCCAGCAGCTTGGTCGGGTCAAGAACCCCCGGGGAGCTGTTTTTT. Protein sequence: CASSLVGSRTPGELFF.

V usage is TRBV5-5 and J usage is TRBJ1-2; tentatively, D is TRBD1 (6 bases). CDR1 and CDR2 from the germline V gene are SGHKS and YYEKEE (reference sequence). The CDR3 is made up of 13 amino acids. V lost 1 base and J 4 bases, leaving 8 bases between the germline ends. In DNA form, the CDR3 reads TGTGCCAGCAGCTTGAGAGGGGGCTATGGCTACACCTTC. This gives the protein CASSLRGGYGYTF.

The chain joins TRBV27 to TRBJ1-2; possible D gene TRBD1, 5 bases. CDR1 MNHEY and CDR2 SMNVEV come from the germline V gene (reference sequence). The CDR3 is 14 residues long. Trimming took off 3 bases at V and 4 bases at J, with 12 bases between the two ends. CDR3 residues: CASSFSGSTYGYTF. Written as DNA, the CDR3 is TGTGCCAGCAGTTTCTCAGGGAGTACCTATGGCTACACCTTC.

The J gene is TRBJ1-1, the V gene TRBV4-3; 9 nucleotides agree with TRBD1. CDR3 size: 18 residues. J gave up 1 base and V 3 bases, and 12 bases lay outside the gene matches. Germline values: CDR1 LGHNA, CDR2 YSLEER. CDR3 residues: CASSQLSGQGIGNTEAFF. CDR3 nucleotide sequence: TGCGCCAGCAGCCAGTTATCAGGACAGGGGATCGGGAACACTGAAGCTTTCTTT.

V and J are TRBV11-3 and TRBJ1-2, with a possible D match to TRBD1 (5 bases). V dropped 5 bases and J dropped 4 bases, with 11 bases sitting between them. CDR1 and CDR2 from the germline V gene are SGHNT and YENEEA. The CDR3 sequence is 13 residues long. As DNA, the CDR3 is TGTGCCAGCAGCCCCGGGACCGTCTATGGCTACACCTTC. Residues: CASSPGTVYGYTF.

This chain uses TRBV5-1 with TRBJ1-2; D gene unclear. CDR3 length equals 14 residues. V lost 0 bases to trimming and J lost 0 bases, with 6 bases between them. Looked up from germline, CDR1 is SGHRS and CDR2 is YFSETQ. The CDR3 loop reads CASSLDPTNYGYTF. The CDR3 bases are TGCGCCAGCAGCTTGGACCCCACTAACTATGGCTACACCTTC.

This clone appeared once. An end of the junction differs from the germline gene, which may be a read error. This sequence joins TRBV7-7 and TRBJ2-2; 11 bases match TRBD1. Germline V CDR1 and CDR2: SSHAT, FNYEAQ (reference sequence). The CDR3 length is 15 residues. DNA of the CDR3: TGTGCTAGCAGCACCGGGACAGGGGGAACCGGGGAGCTGTTTTTT. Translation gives CASSTGTGGTGELFF.

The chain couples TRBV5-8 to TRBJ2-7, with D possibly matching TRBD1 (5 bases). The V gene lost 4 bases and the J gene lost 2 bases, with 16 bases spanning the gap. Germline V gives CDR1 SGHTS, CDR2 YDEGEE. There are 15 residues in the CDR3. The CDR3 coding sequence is TGTGCCAGCAGCGTGGGGCGAGACAGAACCTACGAGCAGTACTTC. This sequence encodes CASSVGRDRTYEQYF.

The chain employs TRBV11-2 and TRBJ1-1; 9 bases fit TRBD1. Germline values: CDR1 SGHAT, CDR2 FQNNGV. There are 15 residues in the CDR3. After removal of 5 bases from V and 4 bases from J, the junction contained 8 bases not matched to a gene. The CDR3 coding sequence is TGTGCCAGCAGCCCCCGGGACAGGGTGGGCACTGAAGCTTTCTTT. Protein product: CASSPRDRVGTEAFF.

The CDR3 loop reads CASSPDRGGYYGYTF. CDR3 nucleotide sequence: TGTGCCAGCAGCCCCGATCGGGGGGGGTACTATGGCTACACCTTC. The chain is built from TRBV7-9 and TRBJ1-2, with D maybe TRBD1 (5 bases). Trimming removed 5 bases at V and 3 bases at J, with 16 bases between. The germline gives CDR1 SEHNR, CDR2 FQNEAQ (reference sequence). The CDR3 contains 15 residues.

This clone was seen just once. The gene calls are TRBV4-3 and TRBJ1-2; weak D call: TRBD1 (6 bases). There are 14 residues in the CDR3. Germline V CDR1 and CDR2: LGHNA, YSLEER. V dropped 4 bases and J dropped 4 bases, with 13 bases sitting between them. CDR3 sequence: CASSPGGAGYGYTF. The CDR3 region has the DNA TGCGCCAGCAGCCCGGGGGGGGCTGGCTATGGCTACACCTTC.